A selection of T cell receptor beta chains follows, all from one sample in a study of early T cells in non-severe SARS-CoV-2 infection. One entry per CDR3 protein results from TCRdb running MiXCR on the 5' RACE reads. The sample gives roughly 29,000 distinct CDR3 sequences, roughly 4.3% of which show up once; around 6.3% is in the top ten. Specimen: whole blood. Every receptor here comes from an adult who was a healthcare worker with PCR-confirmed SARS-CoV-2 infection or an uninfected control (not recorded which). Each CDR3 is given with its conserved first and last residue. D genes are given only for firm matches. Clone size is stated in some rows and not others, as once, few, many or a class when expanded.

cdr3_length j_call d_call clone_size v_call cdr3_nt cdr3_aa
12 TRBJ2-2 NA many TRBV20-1 TGCAGTGCTAGAATCGGAGCCGGGGAGCTGTTTTTT CSARIGAGELFF
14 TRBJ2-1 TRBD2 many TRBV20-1 TGCAGTGTCGACGGACTAGCGGGATACAATGAGCAGTTCTTC CSVDGLAGYNEQFF
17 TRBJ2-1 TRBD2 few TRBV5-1 TGCGCCAGCAGCCCTTTAGCGGGAGGACCCTCCTACAATGAGCAGTTCTTC CASSPLAGGPSYNEQFF
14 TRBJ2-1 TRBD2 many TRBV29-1 TGCAGCGTGGAAAGCGGGAGGGTCTACAATGAGCAGTTCTTC CSVESGRVYNEQFF
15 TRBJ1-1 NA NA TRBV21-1 TGTGCCAGCAGCAAAGTAGGTGGGCTCAACACTGAAGCTTTCTTT CASSKVGGLNTEAFF
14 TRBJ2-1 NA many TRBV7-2 TGTGCCAGCAGCGCCCGGGACGCCTACAATGAGCAGTTCTTC CASSARDAYNEQFF
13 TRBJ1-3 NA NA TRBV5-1 TGCGCCAGCAGGTCAGGGCCTGGAAACACCATATATTTT CASRSGPGNTIYF
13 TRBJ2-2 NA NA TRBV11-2 TGTGCCAGCAGCCCTACATTGACCGGGGAGCTGTTTTTT CASSPTLTGELFF
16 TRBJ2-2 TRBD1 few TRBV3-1 TGTGCCAGCAGCCTCCTGGGACAGCTGAACACCGGGGAGCTGTTTTTT CASSLLGQLNTGELFF
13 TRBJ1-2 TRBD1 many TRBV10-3 TGTGCCATCAAAAGGACAGGGGGCTATGGCTACACCTTC CAIKRTGGYGYTF
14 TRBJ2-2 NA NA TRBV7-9 TGTGCCAGCAGCTTGGCAGGGGACACCGGGGAGCTGTTTTTT CASSLAGDTGELFF
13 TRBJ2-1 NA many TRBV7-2 TGTGCCAGCAGCCCAAGGGAGCAGGGTGAGCAGTTCTTC CASSPREQGEQFF
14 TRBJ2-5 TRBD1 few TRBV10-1 TGCGCCAGCAGTAAACCTACAGGGGTTGGCCCCCAGTACTTC CASSKPTGVGPQYF
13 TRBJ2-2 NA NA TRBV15 TGTGCCACCTCCTTTTCGAACACCGGGGAGCTGTTTTTT CATSFSNTGELFF
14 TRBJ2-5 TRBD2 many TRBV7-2 TGTGCCAGCAGCTTATCGGGGGGGCGGAAGACCCAGTACTTC CASSLSGGRKTQYF
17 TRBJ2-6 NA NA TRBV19 TGTGCCAGTAGTATAGGACCGACGATCTCTGGGGCCAACGTCCTGACTTTC CASSIGPTISGANVLTF
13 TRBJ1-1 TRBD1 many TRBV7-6 TGTGCCAGCAGCCCGGGGACAGGACATGAAGCTTTCTTT CASSPGTGHEAFF
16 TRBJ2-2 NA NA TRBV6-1 TGTGCCAGCAGGCTGCCCTGGGACACTCGCACCGGGGAGCTGTTTTTT CASRLPWDTRTGELFF
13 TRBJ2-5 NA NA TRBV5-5 TGTGCCAGCAGCTCTCGTCGGGGAGAGACCCAGTACTTC CASSSRRGETQYF
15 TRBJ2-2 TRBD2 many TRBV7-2 TGTGCCAGCAGCGGACTAGCGTGGAACACCGGGGAGCTGTTTTTT CASSGLAWNTGELFF
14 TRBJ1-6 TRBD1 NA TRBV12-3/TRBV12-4 TGTGCCAGCAGCAGGACAGGAGAAGTTTCACCCCTCCACTTT CASSRTGEVSPLHF
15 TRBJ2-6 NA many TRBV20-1 TGCAGTGCTAGAGATCGCACGGGTGAGGCCAACGTCCTGACTTTC CSARDRTGEANVLTF
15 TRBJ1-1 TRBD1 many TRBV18 TGTGCCAGCTCACTTGGACAGGGGAGGAACACTGAAGCTTTCTTT CASSLGQGRNTEAFF
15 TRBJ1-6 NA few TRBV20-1 TGCAGTGCTAGAGGTTCCGGGACTCGTAATTCACCCCTCCACTTT CSARGSGTRNSPLHF
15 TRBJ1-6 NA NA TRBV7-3 TGTGCCAGCAGCAGTATGGAGCGGGACACTTCACCCCTCCACTTT CASSSMERDTSPLHF
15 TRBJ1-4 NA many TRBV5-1 TGCGCCAGCAGCTTGGATCGAGCAACTAATGAAAAACTGTTTTTT CASSLDRATNEKLFF
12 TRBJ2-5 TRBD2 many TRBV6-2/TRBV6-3 TGTGCCAGCAGGACTAGCTCAGAGACCCAGTACTTC CASRTSSETQYF
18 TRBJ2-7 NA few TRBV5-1 TGCGCCAGCAGCTCCCGATCGGCCCTAGCGACCCGGACCTACGAGCAGTACTTC CASSSRSALATRTYEQYF
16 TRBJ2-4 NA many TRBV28 TGTGCCAGCAGTTTATCGACCGGTAGGACCGGAAACATTCAGTACTTC CASSLSTGRTGNIQYF
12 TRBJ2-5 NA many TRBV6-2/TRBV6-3 TGTGCCAGCAGTTACGGAGCGGGGACCCAGTACTTC CASSYGAGTQYF
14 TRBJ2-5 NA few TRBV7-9 TGTGCCAGCAGCTTAATGGGAGGATCGGAGACCCAGTACTTC CASSLMGGSETQYF
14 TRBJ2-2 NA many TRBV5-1 TGCGCCAGCAGCTTGGGTTCTGTTACCGGGGAGCTGTTTTTT CASSLGSVTGELFF
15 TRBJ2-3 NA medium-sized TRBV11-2 TGTGCCAGCAGCTTACTTGGGGGCGAGGCAGATACGCAGTATTTT CASSLLGGEADTQYF
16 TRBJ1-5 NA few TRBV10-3 TGTGCCATCAGTGAGTCTGAGGACGGACGCAATCAGCCCCAGCATTTT CAISESEDGRNQPQHF
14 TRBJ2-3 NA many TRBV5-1 TGCGCCAGCAGCTTGGAGACTGGCACAGATACGCAGTATTTT CASSLETGTDTQYF
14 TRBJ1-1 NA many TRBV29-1 TGCAGCGTTGGGCACGGGGCGGGTTATCCTGAAGCTTTCTTT CSVGHGAGYPEAFF
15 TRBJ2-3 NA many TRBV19 TGTGCCAGTAGTATATCAGGCTCTAGCACAGATACGCAGTATTTT CASSISGSSTDTQYF
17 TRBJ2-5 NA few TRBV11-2 TGTGCCAGCAGCTCACCACAGGGAGGGCCGACCCGAGAGACCCAGTACTTC CASSSPQGGPTRETQYF
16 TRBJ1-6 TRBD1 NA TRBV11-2 TGTGCCAGCAGCTTAGGTCCGCCAGGGGGTAATTCACCCCTCCACTTT CASSLGPPGGNSPLHF
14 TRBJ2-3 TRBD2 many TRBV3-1 TGTGCCAGCAGCCAGCGGGGGTCCACAGATACGCAGTATTTT CASSQRGSTDTQYF
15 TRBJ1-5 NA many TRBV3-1 TGTGCCAGCAGCCAAGATGTTTTACGCAATCAGCCCCAGCATTTT CASSQDVLRNQPQHF
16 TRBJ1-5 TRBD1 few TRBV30 TGTGCCTGGAGCCCTGAGACAGGGAGAAGCAATCAGCCCCAGCATTTT CAWSPETGRSNQPQHF
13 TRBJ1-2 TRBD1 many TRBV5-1 TGCGCCAGCAGGCCACAGGGGGAAGTTGGCTACACCTTC CASRPQGEVGYTF
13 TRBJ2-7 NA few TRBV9 TGTGCCAGCAGCCCCGGGACCACCTACGAGCAGTACTTC CASSPGTTYEQYF
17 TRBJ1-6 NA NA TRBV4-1 TGCGCCAGCAGCCAGACTACAGGGAACTCCTATAATTCACCCCTCCACTTT CASSQTTGNSYNSPLHF
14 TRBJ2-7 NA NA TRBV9 TGTGCCAGCAGCGTACGCCCCTTTTCCTACGAGCAGTACTTC CASSVRPFSYEQYF
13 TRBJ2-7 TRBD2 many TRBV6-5 TGTGCCAGCAGACCTACTAGCGTTTCCGAGCAGTACTTC CASRPTSVSEQYF
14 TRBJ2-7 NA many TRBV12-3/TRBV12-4 TGTGCCAGCAGCGGACATCCGCCCTCCTACGAGCAGTACTTC CASSGHPPSYEQYF
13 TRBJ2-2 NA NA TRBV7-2 TGTGCCAGCAGCTCCTATGGAACCGGGGAGCTGTTTTTT CASSSYGTGELFF
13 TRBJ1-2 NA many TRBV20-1 TGCAGTGCTAGAGGTCGGGTGTCTACTGGCTACACCTTC CSARGRVSTGYTF
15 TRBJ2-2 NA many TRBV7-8 TGTGCCAGCAGCTCAGGGACTGTTAACACCGGGGAGCTGTTTTTT CASSSGTVNTGELFF
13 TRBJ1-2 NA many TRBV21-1 TGTGCCAGCAGCAAGGTACAGGGAGTTGGCTACACCTTC CASSKVQGVGYTF